Below, 8 T cell receptor beta chains from the same sample are listed, as sequenced in a study of T cell repertoires in cytomegalovirus infection. TCRdb used MiXCR to reprocess the reads, holding one entry per CDR3 protein. The repertoire holds around 800,000 distinct CDR3 sequences, approximately 32% seen once, with roughly an eighth in the top ten. These receptors are not linked to any known antigen. Sequenced material: cultured CD8+ T cells from PBMCs, taken from culture after CMV antigen stimulation. The receptors come from a human donor in good health (CMV status not recorded). Some clones in this sample may be carry-over from other donors' samples.

This clonotype turned up a few times. This chain connects TRBV7-6 to TRBJ2-5; the D gene is possibly TRBD2 (5 bases). Per the germline V gene, CDR1 is SGHVS and CDR2 is FNYEAQ. V shed 1 base and J shed 4 bases, with 13 bases lying between them. This CDR3 contains 15 residues. CDR3 region: CASSLGSGNAETQYF. CDR3 nucleotides: TGTGCCAGCAGCTTAGGGTCGGGAAACGCAGAGACCCAGTACTTC.

This clonotype was observed a few times. The gene calls are TRBV7-6 and TRBJ1-4, with D possibly being TRBD1 (5 bases). The CDR3 is 16 residues long. V was pared by 5 bases and J by 0 bases, with 13 bases between. CDR1 is SGHVS, CDR2 FNYEAQ, per germline. CDR3 region: CASSPLTAATNEKLFF. The CDR3 region has the DNA TGTGCCAGCAGCCCCTTGACAGCTGCAACTAATGAAAAACTGTTTTTT.

V is TRBV11-1 and J is TRBJ1-4; D gene uncertain. V was cut by 2 bases and J by 5 bases, with 12 bases left in between. The CDR3 is made up of 15 amino acids. The V gene's germline CDR1 is SGHAT and CDR2 FQDESV (reference sequence). CDR3 coding DNA: TGTGCCAGCAGCTTAAACCTTGGGCCCAATGAAAAACTGTTTTTT. Protein product: CASSLNLGPNEKLFF.

This rearrangement joins TRBV27 to TRBJ1-6; D is uncertain. Trimming left V 6 bases short and J 2 bases short, with 11 bases between. Germline V gives CDR1 MNHEY, CDR2 SMNVEV (reference sequence). This CDR3 region has 15 residues. CDR3 sequence reads: CASRLISAYNSPLHF. CDR3 DNA sequence: TGTGCCAGCAGATTAATAAGCGCCTATAATTCACCCCTCCACTTT.

This clonotype was observed a few times. The chain combines TRBV7-4 with TRBJ1-1; D is unresolved. Germline loops: CDR1 SGHVT, CDR2 SQSDAQ. The length of the CDR3 is 13 residues. V lost 2 bases to trimming and J lost 8 bases, with 12 bases between them. CDR3: CASSLRERMEAFF. The CDR3, as DNA: TGTGCCAGCAGCTTAAGGGAGCGTATGGAAGCTTTCTTT.

CDR3 amino acids: CASTQPSGAHTQYF. The CDR3 bases are TGTGCCAGCACCCAACCTAGCGGGGCTCATACGCAGTATTTT. V usage is TRBV12-3 or TRBV12-4 and J usage is TRBJ2-3, with 9 bases fitting TRBD2. This CDR3 region has 14 residues. The ends lost 7 bases at V and 7 bases at J; junction bases unmatched: 9.

This clonotype appeared many times. The gene calls are TRBV7-6 and TRBJ2-7; 9 nucleotides align to TRBD1. The CDR3 totals 14 residues. V dropped 3 bases and J dropped 5; count of bases not matched to a gene: 5. Germline V gives CDR1 SGHVS, CDR2 FNYEAQ. CDR3 region: CASSLGQGPDEQYF. DNA of the CDR3: TGTGCCAGCAGCTTGGGACAGGGTCCCGACGAGCAGTACTTC.

V is TRBV12-3 or TRBV12-4 and J is TRBJ1-2; D might be TRBD1 (6 bases). V lost 3 bases and J 8 bases, leaving 16 bases between the germline ends. This CDR3 is 14 amino acids long. CDR3 DNA: TGTGCCAGCAGTTTCCTACCAGGGGATCGGGGCTACACCTTC. The encoded protein is CASSFLPGDRGYTF.